This entry concerns a single T cell receptor (beta chain). V lost 6 bases and J lost 0, with 13 bases in between. Germline CDR1 is SGHDT and CDR2 is YYEEEE. The CDR3 consists of 15 residues. The data derive from a study of blood T cell repertoires in COVID-19. Study in general: Specimens from acute and convalescent COVID-19 originated in the United States, Italy and Spain. The cDNA or gDNA used as material had been derived from T cells, B-cell-depleted T cells, or PBMCs.

The protocol was immunoSEQ multiplex PCR, while the TCRdb copy is restricted to in-frame clones and leaves out a portion. Among fewer than 450,000 clones listed, around nine tenths were seen once. Seattle's cohort entered during active infection and was followed longitudinally. The TCR sequence derives from a woman in her sixties or seventies with COVID-19, enrolled during active disease. The sequenced material came from peripheral blood. The chain couples TRBV5-6 to TRBJ2-1; tentatively, D is TRBD1 (5 bases). As DNA, the CDR3 is TGTGCCAGCATAATACAGGTCCGCTCCTACAATGAGCAGTTCTTC. Its translation is CASIIQVRSYNEQFF.